This T cell receptor (beta chain) was found in a study of human CD4 T cells and Enterobacteriaceae. On the study more broadly: Heat-inactivated E. coli, K. pneumoniae, E. aerogenes, S. flexneri, S. sonnei, S. typhimurium, S. aureus stimulated cells. The study's findings and limits: Enterobacteriaceae-reactive repertoires were polyclonal but had fewer clonotypes than S. aureus- or M. tuberculosis-reactive ones.

Sequencing was performed with immunoSEQ multiplex PCR; in TCRdb, only in-frame clones are kept and a portion is missing. This sample has about 590 clones, with less than 45% found just once. FACS sorting after about 6-7 days collected CFSE-low CD25+ ICOS+ proliferating activated T cells. At a 2:1 ratio, CFSE-labeled memory CD4+ T cells were cultured with irradiated autologous monocytes pulsed with antigen. All CD4+ cells other than CD45RA+CCR7+CD95- naive cells were sorted as memory, over 95% pure. Swiss blood donation centers supplied the healthy donor blood. Sorted cells lacked CD8+, CD14+, CD16+, CD56+, CD19+ and CD25-bright cells. This clone was seen a few times. CDR3 length: 15 amino acids. Per germline, CDR1 MNHNS and CDR2 SASEGT.

This chain links TRBV6-1 with TRBJ2-1; perhaps TRBD2 as D (5 bases). The source material was bacteria-reactive CD4+ T cells grown in culture. Subset given: CFSE-low proliferating memory CD4 T cells sorted after in vitro stimulation with a heat-inactivated bacterium or M. tuberculosis lysate. This clonotype originated in a human donor in good health. The CDR3 bases are TGTGCGATAAATGGTAGGGAGAAGGGATACAATGAGCAGTTCTTC. Amino acid sequence: CAINGREKGYNEQFF.